These 11 T cell receptor beta chains were all obtained from the same sample, sequenced in a study of cytomegalovirus exposure and HLA in healthy donors. PCR amplification relied on 60 Vbeta primers (plus 13 Jbeta primers). Generated by immunoSEQ multiplex PCR, the TCRdb table keeps only in-frame clones and is missing some. The table shows more than 150,000 clones, with roughly four fifths occurring only once. The sample taken for sequencing was PBMCs. The source is a man aged 50 or older in good health and CMV-seronegative.

The chain joins TRBV2 to TRBJ1-5; perhaps TRBD1 as D (5 bases). V was trimmed by 6 bases and J by 3 bases, leaving 15 bases between them. The germline CDR1 and CDR2 sequences are SNHLY and FYNNEI. CDR3 size: 15 residues. The CDR3 sequence: CASSADRQTNQPQHF. The DNA of the CDR3 is TGTGCCAGCAGCGCCGACCGACAGACCAATCAGCCCCAGCATTTT.

This chain links TRBV18 with TRBJ1-1; unclear D gene. There are 14 residues in the CDR3. V was clipped by 6 bases and J by 4 bases, with 15 bases between them. Germline-derived CDR1 and CDR2 are KGHSH and LQKENI. The CDR3: CASSRVVEGTEAFF. The CDR3 DNA follows: TGTGCCAGCTCCCGGGTGGTCGAGGGCACTGAAGCTTTCTTT. The entire variable domain, with the rest obtained from reference TRBV18 and TRBJ1-1, is as follows: NAGVMQNPRHLVRRRGQEARLRCSPMKGHSHVYWYRQLPEEGLKFMVYLQKENIIDESGMPKERFSAEFPKEGPSILRIQQVVRGDSAAYFCASSRVVEGTEAFFGQGTRLTVV.

V is TRBV2 and J is TRBJ2-1; the D gene is possibly TRBD2 (5 bases). CDR1 is SNHLY and CDR2 is FYNNEI in the germline V gene. This CDR3 is 13 amino acids long. V lost 8 bases and J 7 bases, leaving 15 bases between the germline ends. The CDR3, as DNA: TGTGCCAGCCTCCTTGCCCGGGATAATGAGCAGTTCTTC. Translated, it gives CASLLARDNEQFF.

The chain combines TRBV18 with TRBJ2-7, with a weak D call TRBD1 (6 bases). CDR3 length: 14 residues. V was shortened by 5 bases and J by 0 bases, with 11 bases between the two germline ends. Germline CDR1 is KGHSH and CDR2 is LQKENI. CDR3 protein: CASSKGQSSYEQYF. The CDR3 DNA reads TGTGCCAGCTCAAAAGGACAGAGCTCCTACGAGCAGTACTTC.

This sequence joins TRBV2 and TRBJ1-6, with D perhaps matching TRBD1 (6 bases). CDR1 and CDR2 from the germline V gene are SNHLY and FYNNEI. V dropped 4 bases and J dropped 14 bases, with 18 bases sitting between them. The CDR3 is 14 residues long. CDR3 loop: CASSAKGAGASLHF. The CDR3 nucleotides are TGTGCCAGCAGTGCAAAAGGGGCAGGGGCTTCCCTCCACTTT.

The genes are TRBV7-9 and TRBJ1-4; D is perhaps TRBD1 (5 bases). There are 18 residues in the CDR3. Germline values: CDR1 SEHNR, CDR2 FQNEAQ (reference sequence). V was clipped by 4 bases and J by 0 bases, with 18 bases between them. DNA for the CDR3: TGTGCCAGCAGCTCCCCACGGCAGGGTCCGACAACTAATGAAAAACTGTTTTTT. This sequence encodes CASSSPRQGPTTNEKLFF.

This chain links TRBV11-1 with TRBJ2-7, with 7 bases matching TRBD1. This CDR3 is 15 amino acids long. Germline V gene data show CDR1 as SGHAT and CDR2 as FQDESV (reference sequence). V was pared by 0 bases and J by 2 bases, with 4 bases of the junction left unmatched. The CDR3 DNA reads TGTGCCAGCAGCTTAGCTTGGACAGGTGCCTACGAGCAGTACTTC. It yields the protein CASSLAWTGAYEQYF.

J is TRBJ1-6 and V is TRBV19; 9 bases map to TRBD1. CDR1 and CDR2 from the germline V gene are LNHDA and SQIVND (reference sequence). CDR3 length: 15 amino acids. J was trimmed by 5 bases and V by 6 bases; bases with no gene match: 5. CDR3 amino acids: CASRGTGLNNSPLHF. For the CDR3, the DNA is TGTGCCAGTAGGGGGACAGGGTTAAATAATTCACCCCTCCACTTT. Supplemented by reference TRBV19 and TRBJ1-6, the full variable domain reads DGGITQSPKYLFRKEGQNVTLSCEQNLNHDAMYWYRQDPGQGLRLIYYSQIVNDFQKGDIAEGYSVSREKKESFPLTVTSAQKNPTAFYLCASRGTGLNNSPLHFGNGTRLTVT.

The chain joins TRBV19 to TRBJ2-3; 8 bases match TRBD1. This CDR3 comprises 14 residues. After removal of 7 bases from V and 1 base from J, the junction contained 4 bases not matched to a gene. Germline values: CDR1 LNHDA, CDR2 SQIVND (reference sequence). CDR3 bases: TGTGCCAGTAAGAACAGGGGGGGCACAGATACGCAGTATTTT. Its protein is CASKNRGGTDTQYF.

The CDR3: CASSDSRGRGNTGELFF. The CDR3 DNA sequence: TGTGCCAGCAGCGATTCACGGGGCAGGGGAAACACCGGGGAGCTGTTTTTT. The gene calls are TRBV9 and TRBJ2-2, with D tentatively TRBD1 (6 bases). V was cut by 3 bases and J by 2 bases, with 17 bases left in between. The length of the CDR3 is 17 residues. Germline V lookup: CDR1 SGDLS, CDR2 YYNGEE.

V gene TRBV28 combines with J gene TRBJ2-7, with 7 bases that match TRBD1. CDR3 length equals 14 residues. Germline-derived CDR1 and CDR2 are MDHEN and SYDVKM. Trimming removed 4 bases from V and 3 bases from J; junction bases left unmatched: 6. CDR3 sequence: CASSSPGQSYEQYF. The CDR3 DNA reads as TGTGCCAGCAGTTCACCGGGACAGAGCTACGAGCAGTACTTC.